This T cell receptor (beta chain) comes out of a study of cytomegalovirus exposure and HLA in healthy donors. Study information: Later, an analysis reported that the approximately 120 validation repertoires had used the same platform as the approximately 690 first-cohort repertoires.

The V and J ends lost 5 bases and 10 bases respectively, with 18 bases between them. Per the germline V gene, CDR1 is GTSNPN and CDR2 is SVGIG (reference sequence). The CDR3 totals 13 residues. The donors were in the approximately 110-subject validation cohort; that cohort was separate from the roughly 700-subject first cohort. Clones were sequenced by immunoSEQ multiplex PCR, and TCRdb holds only the in-frame ones, with some missing. The sample records more than 85,000 clones, approximately 90% being singletons. The rearrangement uses TRBV30 and TRBJ1-5; D possibly corresponds to TRBD1 (6 bases). This TCR was recovered from a woman in her 30s in good health and CMV-seropositive. The specimen was PBMCs. CDR3 region: CAWEGGAQGPQHF. The CDR3 coding sequence is TGTGCCTGGGAGGGGGGGGCTCAAGGCCCCCAGCATTTT.